This TCR beta chain was sequenced during a study of blood T cell repertoires in COVID-19. Sequencing used immunoSEQ multiplex PCR; TCRdb keeps in-frame clones, though not all of them. The data show 250,000 to 350,000 clones, 88% seen once. The CDR3 covers 14 residues. The germline V and J ends were trimmed by 4 bases and 0 bases, with 6 bases remaining between them. Germline CDR1 and CDR2: LNHDA and SQIVND (reference sequence). Cohort allocation depended upon clinical history that participants reported. The sequenced material came from PBMCs or T cells enriched from blood (not recorded which). J is TRBJ1-4 and V is TRBV19; no clear D gene. The sequence was obtained from a woman aged 45-60 years who had recovered from COVID-19. The CDR3 coding sequence is TGTGCCAGTAGTACACAGTCAACTAATGAAAAACTGTTTTTT. Its translation is CASSTQSTNEKLFF.